This record looks at one T cell receptor beta chain sequence and its context. The antigen is unknown. TCRdb ran MiXCR on the 5' RACE reads and lists one entry per CDR3 protein. Of some 230,000 distinct CDR3 sequences in the sample, over 5% are singletons; the top ten hold about 14%. The data stem from a study of identical twins. General study points: Twin sharing of out-of-frame TCR alpha was underestimated by models in monozygotic pairs.

The V segment lost 7 bases and the J segment 1 base; nucleotides outside the gene matches: 9. Germline CDR1 and CDR2: SGHRS and YFSETQ. CDR3 length: 17 amino acids. In addition, the sample was reused for a study of T cells expressing NK-cell markers.

The receptor's source is a woman under 30 in good health. The specimen sequenced was CD8+ T cells sorted from blood. The chain carries TRBV5-1 and TRBJ2-7; 15 bases map to TRBD2. The CDR3 nucleotides are TGCGCCAGCCAGTCGGGACTAGCGGGAGGTTCGTCCTACGAGCAGTACTTC. This encodes CASQSGLAGGSSYEQYF.